One sample yielded the 25 T cell receptor beta chains listed below, sequenced in a study of blood T cells in healthy people across ages. For the second PCR, which ran for about 7 to 11 cycles, a sample-barcoded 5' primer and a J-beta primer mix were used. One entry per CDR3 protein, called by TCRdb with MiXCR from the 5' RACE reads. This table holds some 880,000 distinct CDR3 sequences, roughly 40% found once. The sample comprised blood. All receptors derive from a young man in good health.

A few counts support this clonotype. The chain couples TRBV4-3 to TRBJ2-3, with 10 bases lining up with TRBD2. With V trimmed by 0 bases and J by 0 bases, 15 bases remained unmatched. Germline loops: CDR1 LGHNA, CDR2 YSLEER. The CDR3 has 21 residues. As DNA, the CDR3 is TGCGCCAGCAGCCAAGAATGGCTAGCGGGGGTCACAGTCTCTAGCACAGATACGCAGTATTTT. Translating gives CASSQEWLAGVTVSSTDTQYF.

This clonotype was counted many times. The V gene is TRBV29-1, the J gene TRBJ2-5, with 7 bases matching TRBD1. Germline V gene data show CDR1 as SQVTM and CDR2 as ANQGSEA. Trimming cost V 8 bases and J 5 bases; bases outside gene matches: 11. This CDR3 is 13 amino acids long. DNA for the CDR3: TGCAGCTCTACCTCGACAGGGCCGGAGACCCAGTACTTC. Its translation is CSSTSTGPETQYF.

The chain uses TRBV20-1 and TRBJ1-2, with D tentatively TRBD1 (5 bases). Germline CDR1 is DFQATT and CDR2 is SNEGSKA (reference sequence). The length of the CDR3 is 13 residues. Trimming shortened V by 3 bases and J by 4 bases, and 12 bases separated the two germline ends. The CDR3 region is CSARDTTVYGYTF. CDR3 nucleotide sequence: TGCAGTGCTAGGGATACGACAGTCTATGGCTACACCTTC.

This rearrangement joins TRBV20-1 to TRBJ2-1; D is unresolved. TRBJ2-7 explains the end of the DNA better; the J call may be wrong. The germline V gene encodes CDR1 DFQATT and CDR2 SNEGSKA (reference sequence). There are 13 residues in the CDR3. The CDR3 sequence is CSARRLVYNEQYF. CDR3 nucleotide sequence: TGCAGTGCCCGCCGCCTGGTCTACAATGAGCAGTACTTC.

This clonotype turned up a few times. This rearrangement joins TRBV7-9 to TRBJ1-2; a weak D match, TRBD1 (6 bases). The CDR3 is made up of 15 amino acids. CDR1 is SEHNR, CDR2 FQNEAQ, per germline (reference sequence). V was shortened by 5 bases and J by 0 bases, with 13 bases between the two germline ends. CDR3: CASSLDRPTNYGYTF. In nucleotides, the CDR3 is TGTGCCAGCAGCCTAGACAGGCCAACTAACTATGGCTACACCTTC.

V usage is TRBV20-1 and J usage is TRBJ2-5; tentatively, D is TRBD1 or TRBD2 (5 bases each). The V end was cut by 6 bases, the J end by 9 bases, with 17 bases between. This CDR3 spans 12 amino acids. Germline CDR1 is DFQATT and CDR2 is SNEGSKA (reference sequence). The chain's CDR3 is CSAPKGTEAQYF. In DNA form, the CDR3 reads TGCAGTGCCCCAAAGGGGACCGAGGCCCAGTACTTC.

In this sample, this clonotype turned up many times. V usage is TRBV20-1 and J usage is TRBJ2-3, with D perhaps TRBD2 (5 bases). CDR3 length equals 14 residues. V shed 6 bases and J shed 4 bases, with 17 bases lying between them. Germline CDR1 DFQATT, CDR2 SNEGSKA (reference sequence). Written as DNA, the CDR3 is TGCAGTGCCCCCGTGGAGGATTGGGCAGATACGCAGTATTTT. This codes for CSAPVEDWADTQYF.

The V call is TRBV3-1, the J call TRBJ2-7, with TRBD1 matching over 7 bases. Per the germline V gene, CDR1 is LGHDT and CDR2 is YNNKEL (reference sequence). The CDR3 totals 15 residues. V lost 1 base and J lost 1; bases outside the gene matches: 4. This CDR3 is CASSQAPGQSYEQYF. The CDR3 DNA is TGTGCCAGCAGCCAAGCTCCGGGACAGTCCTACGAGCAGTACTTC.

This clonotype was seen a handful of times. CDR3 loop: CSVSGANVLTF. The CDR3 region has the DNA TGCAGTGTTTCTGGGGCCAACGTCCTGACTTTC. The V gene is TRBV20-1, the J gene TRBJ2-6, with unresolved D. Per germline, CDR1 DFQATT and CDR2 SNEGSKA (reference sequence). The V end lost 7 bases, the J end lost 1 base, and 2 bases lay between the germline ends. This CDR3 contains 11 residues.

Ten or more counts support this clonotype. The chain combines TRBV20-1 with TRBJ2-3; 9 nucleotides align to TRBD2. The CDR3 extends over 17 amino acids. V lost 4 bases to trimming and J lost 3 bases; unmatched junction nucleotides: 14. Looked up from germline, CDR1 is DFQATT and CDR2 is SNEGSKA (reference sequence). CDR3 coding DNA: TGCAGTGCTATACTTCTAGCGCGGGGGGGATTAACAGATACGCAGTATTTT. Translated: CSAILLARGGLTDTQYF.

In its sample, this clonotype was seen many times. The chain links TRBV12-3 or TRBV12-4 to TRBJ2-5; no clear D gene. The CDR3 spans 14 residues. V was pared by 5 bases and J by 3 bases, with 13 bases between. CDR3 residues: CASSRPGVEETQYF. The CDR3 DNA follows: TGTGCCAGCAGTCGACCAGGCGTGGAAGAGACCCAGTACTTC.

V gene TRBV20-1 combines with J gene TRBJ1-3; no firm D call. The CDR3 runs to 12 residues. V lost 6 bases, J lost 2 bases, and 8 bases lay in between. Germline CDR1 reads DFQATT; CDR2 reads SNEGSKA (reference sequence). CDR3 DNA sequence: TGCAGTGCCCTTCCACCTGGAAACACCATATATTTT. Amino acids: CSALPPGNTIYF.

This clonotype was seen a handful of times. This chain joins TRBV12-3 or TRBV12-4 and TRBJ1-2; 9 nucleotides align to TRBD1. This CDR3 has 13 residues. V dropped 3 bases and J dropped 7; count of bases not matched to a gene: 3. The CDR3 DNA follows: TGTGCCAGCAGTTTGCGGGACAGGGCTGGCTACACCTTC. This encodes CASSLRDRAGYTF.

There are a few counts of this clonotype. V and J are TRBV6-5 and TRBJ1-4; D remains unclear. The V gene lost 6 bases and the J gene lost 0 bases, with 11 bases spanning the gap. CDR1 and CDR2 from the germline V gene are MNHEY and SVGAGI. The CDR3 runs 15 residues. Written as DNA, the CDR3 is TGTGCCAGCAGGGGTACTTATGCAACTAATGAAAAACTGTTTTTT. Protein: CASRGTYATNEKLFF.

This clonotype occurred a few times. V gene TRBV7-9 combines with J gene TRBJ2-3; D gene uncertain. CDR1 is SEHNR and CDR2 is FQNEAQ in the germline V gene (reference sequence). The V end lost 2 bases, the J end lost 0 bases, and 12 bases lay between the germline ends. The CDR3 extends over 16 amino acids. The CDR3 is CASSLFEYGSTDTQYF. DNA for the CDR3: TGTGCCAGCAGCTTATTTGAGTACGGCAGCACAGATACGCAGTATTTT.

The V and J genes are TRBV6-1 and TRBJ1-1, with 10 nucleotides matching TRBD1. Germline CDR1 and CDR2: MNHNS and SASEGT. Germline trimming cut 7 bases from V and 3 bases from J; bases unmatched to any gene: 5. CDR3 size: 14 residues. DNA of the CDR3: TGTGCCAGCACCATCGGACAGGGGGACACTGAAGCTTTCTTT. Amino acids: CASTIGQGDTEAFF.

This clonotype was seen only a few times. The chain joins TRBV13 to TRBJ2-7; either TRBD1 or TRBD2 may supply D (5 bases each). The CDR3 extends over 14 amino acids. V lost 5 bases to trimming and J lost 2 bases, with 13 bases between them. Germline V gene data show CDR1 as PRHDT and CDR2 as FYEKMQ (reference sequence). Here the CDR3 reads CASSPRGRAYEQYF. Here the CDR3 DNA reads TGTGCCAGCAGCCCTCGGGGCCGAGCCTACGAGCAGTACTTC.

The chain employs TRBV20-1 and TRBJ2-2; D not certain. The CDR3 length is 16 residues. Germline assignment: CDR1 DFQATT and CDR2 SNEGSKA (reference sequence). Deletions cut 0 bases from V and 4 bases from J, with 15 bases between. This CDR3 reads CSARDGYTLPTGELFF. The DNA for the CDR3 is TGCAGTGCTAGAGACGGCTATACTCTACCCACCGGGGAGCTGTTTTTT.

As to this clonotype: The junction differs from germline at one of its ends, possibly a read error. The CDR3 DNA is TGTGCCAGCTCCCCACAGGGCCCTAGCTCCTACGAGCAGTACTTC. This translates into CASSPQGPSSYEQYF. The chain employs TRBV18 and TRBJ2-7; a weak D match, TRBD1 (6 bases). The CDR3 consists of 15 residues. Germline V gives CDR1 KGHSH, CDR2 LQKENI.

The chain uses TRBV12-3 or TRBV12-4 and TRBJ2-5, with TRBD2 as a possible D gene (6 bases). CDR3 length equals 15 residues. V gave up 2 bases and J gave up 3 bases, with 13 bases separating them. DNA for the CDR3: TGTGCCAGCAGTTTATTGGGCCGACTAGAAGAGACCCAGTACTTC. This translates into CASSLLGRLEETQYF.

This clonotype was counted many times. V usage is TRBV12-3 or TRBV12-4 and J usage is TRBJ2-7; 7 bases match TRBD2. The CDR3 has 16 residues. The V gene end was trimmed by 6 bases and the J gene end by 2 bases; junction bases not matched to a gene: 13. The DNA of the CDR3 is TGTGCCAGCAGCCCCAACGTAGCGGGCAACCCCTACGAGCAGTACTTC. Encoded protein: CASSPNVAGNPYEQYF.

The chain uses TRBV5-4 and TRBJ2-5, with D possibly TRBD1 on 5 matching bases. TRBJ2-7 matches the DNA end more closely, so the J call is doubtful. The V gene's germline CDR1 is SGHNT and CDR2 YYREEE (reference sequence). This CDR3 contains 13 residues. The CDR3 DNA reads TGTGCCAGCAGAGACAGCAACACCTACGAGCAGTACTTC. It specifies CASRDSNTYEQYF.

This clonotype was counted only a few times. CDR3 region: CASDFSGNTEAFF. CDR3 in DNA: TGTGCCAGCGATTTTTCAGGGAACACTGAAGCTTTCTTT. This rearrangement joins TRBV7-9 to TRBJ1-1, with no clear D. Germline V CDR1 and CDR2: SEHNR, FQNEAQ (reference sequence). The CDR3 totals 13 residues. Trimming pared 8 bases from V and 1 base from J, leaving 11 bases between.

V usage is TRBV12-3 or TRBV12-4 and J usage is TRBJ2-5, with D possibly TRBD1 on 6 matching bases. The CDR3 has 14 amino acids. The V end was cut by 1 base, the J end by 11 bases, with 17 bases between. The CDR3 sequence is CASSLGGSEGVQYF. Here the CDR3 DNA reads TGTGCCAGCAGTTTAGGGGGTAGCGAGGGGGTGCAGTACTTC.

This clonotype occurred many times. The chain couples TRBV7-9 to TRBJ2-1, with D tentatively TRBD1 or TRBD2 (5 bases each). TRBJ2-7 matches the DNA end more closely, so the J call is doubtful. Germline loops: CDR1 SEHNR, CDR2 FQNEAQ (reference sequence). The CDR3 extends over 14 amino acids. The CDR3 sequence is CASSLAGTYNEQYF. CDR3 sequence (DNA): TGTGCCAGCAGCTTAGCGGGGACCTACAACGAGCAGTACTTC.